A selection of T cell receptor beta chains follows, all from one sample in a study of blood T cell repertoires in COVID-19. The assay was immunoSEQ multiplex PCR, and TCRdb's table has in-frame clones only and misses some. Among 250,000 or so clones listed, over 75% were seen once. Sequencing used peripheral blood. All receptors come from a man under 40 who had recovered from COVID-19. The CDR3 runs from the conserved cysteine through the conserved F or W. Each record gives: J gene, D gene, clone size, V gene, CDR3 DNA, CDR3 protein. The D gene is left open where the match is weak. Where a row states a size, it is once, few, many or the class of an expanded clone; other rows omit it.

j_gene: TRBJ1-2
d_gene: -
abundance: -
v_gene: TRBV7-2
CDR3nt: TGTGCCAGCAGCTTAGAGGAAGAGGCAGGGCTGCGTGGCTACACCTTC
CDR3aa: CASSLEEEAGLRGYTF

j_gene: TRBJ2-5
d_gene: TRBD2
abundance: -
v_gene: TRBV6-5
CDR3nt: TGTGCCAGCAGTATACTAGCGGGGCAGGCGGAGACCCAGTACTTC
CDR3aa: CASSILAGQAETQYF

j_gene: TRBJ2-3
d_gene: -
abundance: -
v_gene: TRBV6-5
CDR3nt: TGTGCCAGCAGTTACTCCCCCCCCAGAGGGGATACGCAGTATTTT
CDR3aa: CASSYSPPRGDTQYF

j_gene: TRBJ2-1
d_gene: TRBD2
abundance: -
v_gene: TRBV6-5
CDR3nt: TGTGCCAGTAGAGTTGCGGGGGGGCCCGATGAGCAGTTCTTC
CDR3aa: CASRVAGGPDEQFF

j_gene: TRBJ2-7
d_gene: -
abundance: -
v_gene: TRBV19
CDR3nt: TGTGCCAGTAGTACCCTGACAAGCCGCGGGGAGCAGTACTTC
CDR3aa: CASSTLTSRGEQYF

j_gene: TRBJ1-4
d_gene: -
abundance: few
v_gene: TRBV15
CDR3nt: TGTGCCACCAGCAGAGATTTGAGCGGTTTGCGACTGTTTTTT
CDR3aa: CATSRDLSGLRLFF

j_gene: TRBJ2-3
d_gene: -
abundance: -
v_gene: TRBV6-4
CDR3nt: TGTGCCAGCAGTGTCACAAGTGGCTCAGATACGCAGTATTTT
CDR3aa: CASSVTSGSDTQYF

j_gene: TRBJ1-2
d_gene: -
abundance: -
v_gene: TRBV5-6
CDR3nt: TGTGCCAGCAGCTTGGGTACTAACTATGGCTACACCTTC
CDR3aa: CASSLGTNYGYTF

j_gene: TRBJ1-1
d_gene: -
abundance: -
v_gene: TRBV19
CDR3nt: TGTGCCAGTAGCACCTCCGGCCCGGGGGTTGGGGCTTTCTTT
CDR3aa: CASSTSGPGVGAFF

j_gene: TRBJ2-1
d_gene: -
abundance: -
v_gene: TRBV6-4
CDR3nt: TGTGCCAGCAGCGACAGGTTAGGGGCCGATGAGCAGTTCTTC
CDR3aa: CASSDRLGADEQFF

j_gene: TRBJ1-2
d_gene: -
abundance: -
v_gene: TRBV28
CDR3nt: TGTGCCAGCAGCCCCGCGGGGAGACTAGCTAACTATGGCTACACCTTC
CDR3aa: CASSPAGRLANYGYTF

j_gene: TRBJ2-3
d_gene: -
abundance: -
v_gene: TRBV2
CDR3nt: TGTGCCAGCAGTGAGAGAGCTGTTTCGGATACGCAGTATTTT
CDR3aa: CASSERAVSDTQYF

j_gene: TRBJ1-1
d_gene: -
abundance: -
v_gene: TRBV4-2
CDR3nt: TGTGCCAGCAGCCAAGTACAGGCCCCTGACACTGAAGCTTTCTTT
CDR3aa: CASSQVQAPDTEAFF

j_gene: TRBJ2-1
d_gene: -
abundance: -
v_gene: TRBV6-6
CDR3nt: TGTGCCAGCAGCAACCCACTTACAGGGATCAATGAGCAGTTCTTC
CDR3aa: CASSNPLTGINEQFF

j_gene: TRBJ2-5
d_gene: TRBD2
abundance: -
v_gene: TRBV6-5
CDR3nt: TGTGCCAGCAGTCGAGGCGGGGGTTCTTCGGAGACCCAGTACTTC
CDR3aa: CASSRGGGSSETQYF

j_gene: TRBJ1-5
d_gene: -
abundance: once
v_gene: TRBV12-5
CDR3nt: TGTGCTAGTGGTTTGGATGGATGGGAACAGGGATCGAGCAATCAGCCCCAGCATTTT
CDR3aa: CASGLDGWEQGSSNQPQHF

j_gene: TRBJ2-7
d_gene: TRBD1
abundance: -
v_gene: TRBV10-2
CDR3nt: TGCGCCAGCAGACCGACAGGGGAGCGCAACGAGCAGTACTTC
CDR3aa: CASRPTGERNEQYF

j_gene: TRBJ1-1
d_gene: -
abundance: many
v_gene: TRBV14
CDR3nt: TGTGCCAGCAGCCCGCAGATGTATGTTGAAGCTTTCTTT
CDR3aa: CASSPQMYVEAFF

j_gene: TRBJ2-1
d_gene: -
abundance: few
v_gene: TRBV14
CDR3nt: TGTGCCAGCAGCCAAGGGGGGCCGCCCTACAATGAGCAGTTCTTC
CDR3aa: CASSQGGPPYNEQFF

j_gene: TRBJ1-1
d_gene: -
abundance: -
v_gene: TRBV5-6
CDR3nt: TGTGCCAGCAGCTTCGGAAGGAACAGGGTTGGTGAAGCTTTCTTT
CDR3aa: CASSFGRNRVGEAFF

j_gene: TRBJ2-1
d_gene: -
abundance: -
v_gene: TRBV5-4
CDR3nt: TGTGCCAGCAGCCGCGGACAGATCGGGTTATGGGGTGAGCAGTTCTTC
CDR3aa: CASSRGQIGLWGEQFF

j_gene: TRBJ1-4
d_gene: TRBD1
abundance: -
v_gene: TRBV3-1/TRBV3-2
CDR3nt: TGTGCCAGCAGCCATGAGGGACAGGTTAAAAAACTGTTTTTT
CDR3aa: CASSHEGQVKKLFF

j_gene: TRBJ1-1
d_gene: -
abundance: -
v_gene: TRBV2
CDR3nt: TGTGCCAGCAGTGATTTCGGGGAAACGAGGGAAGCTTTCTTT
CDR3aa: CASSDFGETREAFF

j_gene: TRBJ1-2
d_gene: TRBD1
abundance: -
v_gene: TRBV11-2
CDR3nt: TGTGCCAGCAGCTTACTGACAGGGAGAGGCTACACCTTC
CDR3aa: CASSLLTGRGYTF

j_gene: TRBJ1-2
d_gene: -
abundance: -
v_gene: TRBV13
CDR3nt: TGTGCCAGCAGCTTAGACAAGATTGGCTACACCTTC
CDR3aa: CASSLDKIGYTF

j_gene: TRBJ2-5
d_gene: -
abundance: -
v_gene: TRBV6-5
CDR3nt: TGTGCCAGCATAGGGAGACTGGAAGAGACCCAGTACTTC
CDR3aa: CASIGRLEETQYF

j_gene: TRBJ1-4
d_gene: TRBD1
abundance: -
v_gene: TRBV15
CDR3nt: TGTGCCACCAGCAGAGGGGGCCAGGGGGGTGAAAAACTGTTTTTT
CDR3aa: CATSRGGQGGEKLFF

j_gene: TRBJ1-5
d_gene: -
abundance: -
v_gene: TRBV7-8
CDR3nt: TGTGCCAGCAGCCAAAGTGTGGGCAGTTATAGCAATCAGCCCCAGCATTTT
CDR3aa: CASSQSVGSYSNQPQHF

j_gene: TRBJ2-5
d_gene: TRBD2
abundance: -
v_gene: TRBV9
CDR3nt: TGTGCCAGCAGCTCTAGCGGGGTATCGGAGACCCAGTACTTC
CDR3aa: CASSSSGVSETQYF

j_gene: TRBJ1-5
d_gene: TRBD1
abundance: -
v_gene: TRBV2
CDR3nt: TGTGCCAGCAGTGGTACAGGGGTCGGGCAGCCCCAGCATTTT
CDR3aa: CASSGTGVGQPQHF

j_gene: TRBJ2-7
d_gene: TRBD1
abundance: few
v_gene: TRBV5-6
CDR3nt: TGTGCCAGCAGCTTTGGACAGGTCTACGAGCAGTACTTC
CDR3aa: CASSFGQVYEQYF

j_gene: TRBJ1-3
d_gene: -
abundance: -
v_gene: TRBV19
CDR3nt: TGTGCCAGGGGGGGTACGGGACTTACCACGAGCTCTGGAAACACCATATATTTT
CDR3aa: CARGGTGLTTSSGNTIYF

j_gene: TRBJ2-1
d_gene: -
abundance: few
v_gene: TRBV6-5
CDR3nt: TGTGCCAGCAGCGTCGGGGCAGGGGCAGTCAATGAGCAGTTCTTC
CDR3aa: CASSVGAGAVNEQFF

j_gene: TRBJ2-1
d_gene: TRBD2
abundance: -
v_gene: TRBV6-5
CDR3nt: TGTGCCAGCAGTTCTAGCGGAATCGTCTCCTACAATGAGCAGTTCTTC
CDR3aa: CASSSSGIVSYNEQFF

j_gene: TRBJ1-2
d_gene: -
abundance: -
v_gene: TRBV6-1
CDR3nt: TGTGCCAGCAGTGAATACAGGTTCGGCAGGGTTCTCTCTAACTATGGCTACACCTTC
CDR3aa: CASSEYRFGRVLSNYGYTF